The present T cell receptor (beta chain) was sequenced within a study of blood T cell repertoires in COVID-19. CDR3 size: 14 residues. Trimming took 7 bases from V and 4 from J, leaving 16 bases between them. Germline V lookup: CDR1 LNHDA, CDR2 SQIVND (reference sequence). The protocol was immunoSEQ multiplex PCR, while the TCRdb copy is restricted to in-frame clones and leaves out a portion. The table has some 320,000 clones, roughly 86% seen once; the top ten hold 2.5% to 3.5%. This chain links TRBV19 with TRBJ1-1, with D perhaps matching TRBD1 (6 bases). The clonotype originates from a woman between 45 and 65 years old who had been exposed to COVID-19. The specimen sequenced was PBMCs or T cells enriched from blood (not recorded which). CDR3 sequence: CASIIKTGSTEAFF. The CDR3 region has the DNA TGTGCCAGTATCATAAAAACAGGGAGCACTGAAGCTTTCTTT.